This entry is about one TCR beta chain. Its antigen is as yet unknown. This sample was taken from a study of post-analysis software for immune sequencing data. Study-wide findings and caveats: Controls had lower frequencies than patients of roughly five TRBV segments, which included TRBV5-6, TRBV5-1 and TRBV20-1.

Germline CDR1 is SEHNR and CDR2 is FQNEAQ (reference sequence). Unmatched junction bases numbered 5, after V lost 3 bases and J lost 8 bases. The CDR3 covers 14 residues. cDNA libraries of TCR beta carried unique molecular identifiers. From the PCR reads, TCRdb called clonotypes with MiXCR, one entry per CDR3 protein. The repertoire holds around 400,000 distinct CDR3 sequences, with 30% to 40% as singletons. The receptor comes from a girl aged 2 to 9 with multiple sclerosis. Sequenced: blood. The rearrangement links TRBV7-9 to TRBJ1-4, with 8 bases aligning to TRBD1. CDR3: CASSLTGELEKLFF. The CDR3 DNA reads TGTGCCAGCAGCTTGACAGGGGAGTTAGAAAAACTGTTTTTT.